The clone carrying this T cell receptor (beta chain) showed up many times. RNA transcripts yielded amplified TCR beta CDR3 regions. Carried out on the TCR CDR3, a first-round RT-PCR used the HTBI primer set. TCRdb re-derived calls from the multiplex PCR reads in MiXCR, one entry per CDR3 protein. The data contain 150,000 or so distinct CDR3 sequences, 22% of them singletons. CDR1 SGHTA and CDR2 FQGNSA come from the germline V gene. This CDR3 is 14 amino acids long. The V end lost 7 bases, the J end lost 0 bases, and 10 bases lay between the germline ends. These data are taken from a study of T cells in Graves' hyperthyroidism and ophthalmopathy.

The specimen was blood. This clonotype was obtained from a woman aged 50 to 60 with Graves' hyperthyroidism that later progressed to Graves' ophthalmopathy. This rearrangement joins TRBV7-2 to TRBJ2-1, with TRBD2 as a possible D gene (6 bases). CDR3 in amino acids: CASTLAISYNEQFF. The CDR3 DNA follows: TGTGCCAGCACCCTAGCGATCTCCTACAATGAGCAGTTCTTC. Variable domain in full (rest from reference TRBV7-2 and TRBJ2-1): GAGVSQSPSNKVTEKGKDVELRCDPISGHTALYWYRQSLGQGLEFLIYFQGNSAPDKSGLPSDRFSAERTGGSVSTLTIQRTQQEDSAVYLCASTLAISYNEQFFGPGTRLTVL.